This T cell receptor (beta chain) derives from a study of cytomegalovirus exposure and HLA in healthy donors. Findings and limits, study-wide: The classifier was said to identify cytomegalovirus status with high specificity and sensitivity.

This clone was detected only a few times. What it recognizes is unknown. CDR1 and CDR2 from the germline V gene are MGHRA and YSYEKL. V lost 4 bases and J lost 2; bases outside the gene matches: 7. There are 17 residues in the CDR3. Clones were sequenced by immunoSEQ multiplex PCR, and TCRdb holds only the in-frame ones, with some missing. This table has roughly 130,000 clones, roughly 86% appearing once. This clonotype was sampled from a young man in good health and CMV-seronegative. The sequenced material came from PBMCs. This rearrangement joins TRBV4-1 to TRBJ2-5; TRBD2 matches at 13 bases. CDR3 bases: TGCGCCAGCAGCCGATCACTAGCGGGAGGGACACAAGAGACCCAGTACTTC. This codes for CASSRSLAGGTQETQYF.